Given below is one TCR beta chain in context. The sample belongs to a study of blood T cell repertoires in COVID-19. Study information: From the United States, Italy and Spain came samples of acute and convalescent COVID-19. T cells, B-cell-depleted T cells, or PBMCs supplied cDNA or gDNA.

How the authors handled the data: Estimated nucleated cell counts came from reference gene primer amplification. Method: immunoSEQ multiplex PCR; TCRdb's copy keeps in-frame clones and lacks some. The V and J calls and the clone size are those of that table, but D and trimming were determined from the DNA. The sample yields under 45,000 clones, about 86% seen once. The sequence came from a human donor in a cohort sampled during active COVID-19. Material: peripheral blood.

Here the CDR3 reads CASSLQVAGNTIYF. The CDR3 DNA follows: TGTGCCAGCAGCTTACAGGTTGCCGGAAACACCATATATTTT. The V call is TRBV6-5, the J call TRBJ1-3, with D tentatively TRBD1 (5 bases). The CDR3 has 14 residues. Trimming took off 6 bases at V and 4 bases at J, with 13 bases between the two ends. From germline, CDR1 is MNHEY and CDR2 SVGAGI.